These T cell receptor beta chains were read from a single sample in a study of T-cell memory formation after mild COVID-19. MiXCR was run by TCRdb on the 5' RACE reads, yielding one entry per CDR3 protein. The sample has tens of thousands of distinct CDR3 sequences, about 16% seen once. The sequencing input was PBMCs or a T cell subset sorted from them (not recorded which). These receptors were taken from an adult who had mild COVID-19 (a few samples of this study predate the infection). Cell type and time point are not known. The conserved cysteine and the conserved F or W are not part of the CDR3 here. For some rows the clone size is stated as once, few or many, or as a class when expanded; others skip it.

clone_size,j_call,v_call,cdr3_aa
many,TRBJ2-1,TRBV7-6,ASSSLAFGTYNEQF
-,TRBJ2-7,TRBV6-6,ASSYSWDRDYYEQY
many,TRBJ2-7,TRBV7-9,ASSLDPVLGRTPNEQY
-,TRBJ1-2,TRBV18,ASSPKAWERGGYT
-,TRBJ1-1,TRBV18,ASSPLVGGRAEAF
many,TRBJ1-6,TRBV4-2,ASSQDESGTAYSPLH
many,TRBJ2-3,TRBV6-2/TRBV6-3,ASSYSTGSDTQY
many,TRBJ2-1,TRBV7-3,ASSPGSYNEQF
many,TRBJ2-5,TRBV5-1,ASSPGLVKETQY
many,TRBJ1-2,TRBV24-1,ATSTGGDFGYT
many,TRBJ1-3,TRBV12-3/TRBV12-4,ASRGTGSGNTIY
many,TRBJ1-1,TRBV5-1,ASSGEGQPAF
many,TRBJ1-2,TRBV6-5,ASSYLLAGQGGYGYT
-,TRBJ1-2,TRBV29-1,SAADISNYGYT
medium-sized,TRBJ2-7,TRBV29-1,SATGTATYEQY
many,TRBJ1-1,TRBV3-1,ASSQGRATEAF
many,TRBJ1-4,TRBV5-1,ASSTGGLNEKLF
few,TRBJ2-3,TRBV30,AWTGGEEGTDTQY
-,TRBJ1-1,TRBV18,ASSPQGGRNTEAF
few,TRBJ2-7,TRBV7-3,ASSSQAGGGEQY
few,TRBJ2-7,TRBV12-3/TRBV12-4,ASTSSNYEQY
many,TRBJ2-7,TRBV24-1,ATSEGRREQY
many,TRBJ2-3,TRBV7-8,ASSLGGGRTDTQY
many,TRBJ2-1,TRBV2,ASILLAGYNEQF
many,TRBJ1-1,TRBV20-1,SARRGSEAF
many,TRBJ2-3,TRBV7-2,ASSLAGGRDTQY
-,TRBJ2-7,TRBV4-3,ASSPQGTQVIYEQY
many,TRBJ2-2,TRBV24-1,ATSDPGQGNGELF
many,TRBJ2-7,TRBV7-8,ASSSGQALYEQY
medium-sized,TRBJ2-2,TRBV5-6,ASSLAENTGELF
-,TRBJ2-1,TRBV4-1,ASSQVCGDSYNEQF
many,TRBJ1-1,TRBV5-1,ASSVDWPGAAEAF
many,TRBJ2-5,TRBV29-1,SVGARETQY
-,TRBJ1-1,TRBV12-3/TRBV12-4,ASSDPQDGAEAF
many,TRBJ1-5,TRBV12-3/TRBV12-4,ASSLGQGRNQPQH
-,TRBJ2-5,TRBV6-6,ASSVGLAGIRETQY
few,TRBJ1-5,TRBV27,ASSQSYSYSNQPQH
many,TRBJ2-5,TRBV7-9,ASSLMATKQETQY
many,TRBJ2-5,TRBV7-3,ASRWGAAPQETQY
few,TRBJ1-1,TRBV20-1,SARDPRQGGNTEAF
-,TRBJ2-2,TRBV12-3/TRBV12-4,ASSLVGRAHTGELF
many,TRBJ2-3,TRBV7-9,ASSFRGRGTDTQY
many,TRBJ1-1,TRBV20-1,SARDGAGGFTEAF
many,TRBJ1-1,TRBV6-5,ASSYLPQGDTEAF
many,TRBJ2-5,TRBV3-1,ASSLRETQY
many,TRBJ1-2,TRBV7-2,ASSLGARQGGGYT
medium-sized,TRBJ2-3,TRBV15,ATSRGARDDTQY
many,TRBJ2-2,TRBV7-3,ASSPGGGTGELF
many,TRBJ2-5,TRBV5-4,ASRKGRDEKETQY
many,TRBJ2-7,TRBV4-1,ASSLQGASSYEQY
-,TRBJ2-3,TRBV9,ASSVEGQGTDTQY
many,TRBJ1-1,TRBV5-1,ASSSGQGARSTEAF